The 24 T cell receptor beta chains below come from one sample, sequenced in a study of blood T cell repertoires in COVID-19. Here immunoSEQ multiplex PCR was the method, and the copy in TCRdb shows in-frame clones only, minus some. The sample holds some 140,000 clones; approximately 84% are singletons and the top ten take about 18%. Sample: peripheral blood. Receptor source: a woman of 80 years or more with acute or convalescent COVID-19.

The CDR3 protein is CASSQSSGNYEQYF. In DNA form, the CDR3 reads TGTGCCAGCAGCCAAAGTAGCGGGAACTACGAGCAGTACTTC. The rearrangement joins TRBV3-1 (or the pseudogene TRBV3-2) to TRBJ2-7; 8 positions match TRBD2. V shed 2 bases, J shed 3 bases, and the junction held 3 bases outside the gene matches. The CDR3 spans 14 residues. Germline CDR1 LGHDT, CDR2 YNNKEL (reference sequence).

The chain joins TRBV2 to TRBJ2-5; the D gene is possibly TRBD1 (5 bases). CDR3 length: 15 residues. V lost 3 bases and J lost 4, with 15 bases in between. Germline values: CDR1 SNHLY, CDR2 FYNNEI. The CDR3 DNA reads TGTGCCAGCAGTGATCCCCGACAGCCGGGAGAGACCCAGTACTTC. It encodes CASSDPRQPGETQYF.

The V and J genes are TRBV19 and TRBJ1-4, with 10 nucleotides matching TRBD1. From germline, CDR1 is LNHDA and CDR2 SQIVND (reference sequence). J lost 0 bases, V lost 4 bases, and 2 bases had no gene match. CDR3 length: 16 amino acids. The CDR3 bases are TGTGCCAGTAGTACTGGGACAGGGGCAACTAATGAAAAACTGTTTTTT. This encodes CASSTGTGATNEKLFF.

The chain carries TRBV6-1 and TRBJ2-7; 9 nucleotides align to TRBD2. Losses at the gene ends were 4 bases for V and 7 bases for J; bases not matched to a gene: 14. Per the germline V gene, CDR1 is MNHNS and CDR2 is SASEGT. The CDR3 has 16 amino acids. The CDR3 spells CASSGWGSGRSGEQYF. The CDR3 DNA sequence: TGTGCCAGCAGTGGATGGGGCAGCGGGAGGTCGGGGGAGCAGTACTTC.

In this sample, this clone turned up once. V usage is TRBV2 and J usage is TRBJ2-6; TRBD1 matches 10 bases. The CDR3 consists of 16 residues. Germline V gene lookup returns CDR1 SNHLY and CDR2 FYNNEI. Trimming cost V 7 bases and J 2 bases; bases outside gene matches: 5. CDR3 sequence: CASKRTGGTGANVLTF. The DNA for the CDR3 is TGTGCCAGCAAGCGGACAGGGGGAACTGGGGCCAACGTCCTGACTTTC.

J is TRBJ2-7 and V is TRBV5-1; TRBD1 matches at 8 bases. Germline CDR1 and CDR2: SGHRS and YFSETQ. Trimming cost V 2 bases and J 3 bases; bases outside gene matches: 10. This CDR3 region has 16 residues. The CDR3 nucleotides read TGCGCCAGCAGCTTAAACGGCGGACAGGGTCGCTACGAGCAGTACTTC. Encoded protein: CASSLNGGQGRYEQYF.

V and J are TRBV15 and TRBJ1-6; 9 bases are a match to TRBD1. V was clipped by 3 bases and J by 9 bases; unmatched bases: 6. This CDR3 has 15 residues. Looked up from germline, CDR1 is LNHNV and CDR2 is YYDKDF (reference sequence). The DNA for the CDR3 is TGTGCCACCAGCAGGGACAGGGGTAGTGGTTCACCCCTCCACTTT. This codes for CATSRDRGSGSPLHF.

The CDR3 nucleotides are TGTGCCAGCAGATCCCACCAGGGGACTAATGAAAAACTGTTTTTT. This sequence encodes CASRSHQGTNEKLFF. The chain carries TRBV6-6 and TRBJ1-4, with D tentatively TRBD1 (6 bases). V dropped 6 bases and J dropped 2 bases, with 13 bases sitting between them. This CDR3 region has 15 residues. Germline V gene data show CDR1 as MNHNY and CDR2 as SVGAGI (reference sequence).

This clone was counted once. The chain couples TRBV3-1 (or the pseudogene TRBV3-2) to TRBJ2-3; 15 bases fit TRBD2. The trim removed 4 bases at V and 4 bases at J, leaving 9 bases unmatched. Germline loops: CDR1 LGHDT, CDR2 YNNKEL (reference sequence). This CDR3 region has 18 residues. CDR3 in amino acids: CASSPGLAGGPVADTQYF. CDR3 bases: TGTGCCAGCAGCCCCGGACTAGCGGGGGGGCCAGTCGCAGATACGCAGTATTTT.

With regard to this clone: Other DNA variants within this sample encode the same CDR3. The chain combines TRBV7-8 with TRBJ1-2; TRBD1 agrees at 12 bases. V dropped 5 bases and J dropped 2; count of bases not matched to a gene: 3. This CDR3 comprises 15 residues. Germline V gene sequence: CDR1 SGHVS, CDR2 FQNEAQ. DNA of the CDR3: TGTGCCAGCAGCCCGGGACAGGGGGCGAACTATGGCTACACCTTC. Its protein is CASSPGQGANYGYTF.

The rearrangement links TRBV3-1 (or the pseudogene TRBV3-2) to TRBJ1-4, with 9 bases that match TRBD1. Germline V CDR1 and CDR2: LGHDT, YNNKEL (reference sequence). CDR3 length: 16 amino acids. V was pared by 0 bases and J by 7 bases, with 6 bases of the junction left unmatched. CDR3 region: CASSQDLGTGSEKLFF. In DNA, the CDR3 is TGTGCCAGCAGCCAAGACTTAGGGACAGGGAGTGAAAAACTGTTTTTT.

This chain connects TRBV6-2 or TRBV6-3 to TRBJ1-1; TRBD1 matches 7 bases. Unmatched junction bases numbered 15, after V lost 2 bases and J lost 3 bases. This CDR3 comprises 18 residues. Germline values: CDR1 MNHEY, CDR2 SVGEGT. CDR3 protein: CASSYDRTGAALYTEAFF. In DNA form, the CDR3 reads TGTGCCAGCAGTTACGACCGAACAGGGGCCGCGCTTTACACTGAAGCTTTCTTT.

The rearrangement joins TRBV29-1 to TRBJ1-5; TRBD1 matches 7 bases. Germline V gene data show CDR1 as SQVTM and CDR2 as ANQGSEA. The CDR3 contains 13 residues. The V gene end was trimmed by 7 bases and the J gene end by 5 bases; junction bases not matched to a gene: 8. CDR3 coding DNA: TGCAGCGCCTCTACAGGGGCCCATCAGCCCCAGCATTTT. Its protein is CSASTGAHQPQHF.

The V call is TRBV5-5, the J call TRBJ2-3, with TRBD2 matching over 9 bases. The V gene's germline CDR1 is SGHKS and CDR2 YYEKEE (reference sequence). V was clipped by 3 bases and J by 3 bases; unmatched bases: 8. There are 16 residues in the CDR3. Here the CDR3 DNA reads TGTGCCAGCAGCTCCCTCGGAGCGGGAGGAACAGATACGCAGTATTTT. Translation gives CASSSLGAGGTDTQYF.

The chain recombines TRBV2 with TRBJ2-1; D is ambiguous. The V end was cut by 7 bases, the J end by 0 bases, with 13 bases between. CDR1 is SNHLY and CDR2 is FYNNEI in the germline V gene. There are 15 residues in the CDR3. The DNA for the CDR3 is TGTGCCAGCAACGCGAGGAAGAGCTCCTACAATGAGCAGTTCTTC. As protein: CASNARKSSYNEQFF.

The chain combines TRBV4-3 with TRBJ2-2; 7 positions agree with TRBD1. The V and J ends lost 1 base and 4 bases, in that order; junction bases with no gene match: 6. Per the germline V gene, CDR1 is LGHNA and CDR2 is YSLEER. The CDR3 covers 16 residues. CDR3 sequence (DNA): TGCGCCAGCAGCCAAGGGTCCCCAGGGGGCACCGGGGAGCTGTTTTTT. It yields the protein CASSQGSPGGTGELFF.

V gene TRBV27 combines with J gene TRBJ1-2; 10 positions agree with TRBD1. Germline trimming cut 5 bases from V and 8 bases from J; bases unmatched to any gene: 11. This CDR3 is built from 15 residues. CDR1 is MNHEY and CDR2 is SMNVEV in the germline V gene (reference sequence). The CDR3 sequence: CASSPRTGTGVGYTF. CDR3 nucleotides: TGTGCCAGCAGTCCTCGGACCGGGACAGGGGTGGGCTACACCTTC.

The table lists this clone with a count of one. The CDR3, as DNA: TGCGCCAGCAGCTTGGTGTTAGTGAGCAATCAGCCCCAGCATTTT. Translation gives CASSLVLVSNQPQHF. This chain connects TRBV5-1 to TRBJ1-5; no clear D gene. Germline V CDR1 and CDR2: SGHRS, YFSETQ. The CDR3 sequence is 15 residues long. Trimming stripped 0 bases from V and 1 base from J, with 8 bases between.

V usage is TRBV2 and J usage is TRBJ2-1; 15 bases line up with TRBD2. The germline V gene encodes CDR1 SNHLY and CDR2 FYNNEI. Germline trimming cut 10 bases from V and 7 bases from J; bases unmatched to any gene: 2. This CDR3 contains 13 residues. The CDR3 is CATGLAGGNEQFF. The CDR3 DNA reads TGTGCCACCGGACTAGCGGGGGGGAATGAGCAGTTCTTC.

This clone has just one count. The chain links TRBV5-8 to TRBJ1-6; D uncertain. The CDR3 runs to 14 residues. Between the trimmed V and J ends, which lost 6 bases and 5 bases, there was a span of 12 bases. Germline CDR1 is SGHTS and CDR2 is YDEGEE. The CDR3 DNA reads TGTGCCAGCACCGCCGCGGCCCATAATTCACCCCTCCACTTT. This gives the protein CASTAAAHNSPLHF.

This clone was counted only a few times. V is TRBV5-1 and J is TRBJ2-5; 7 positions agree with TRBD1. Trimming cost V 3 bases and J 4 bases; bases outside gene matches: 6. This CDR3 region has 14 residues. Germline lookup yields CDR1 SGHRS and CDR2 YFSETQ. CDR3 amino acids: CASSSTGWRETQYF. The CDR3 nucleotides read TGCGCCAGCAGCTCGACAGGGTGGCGAGAGACCCAGTACTTC.

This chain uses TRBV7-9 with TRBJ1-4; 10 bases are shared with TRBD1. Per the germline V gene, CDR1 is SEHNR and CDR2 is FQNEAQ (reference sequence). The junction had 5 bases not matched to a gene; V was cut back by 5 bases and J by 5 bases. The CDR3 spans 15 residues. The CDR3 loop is CASSPGTGANEKLFF. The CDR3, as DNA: TGTGCCAGCAGCCCAGGGACAGGGGCCAATGAAAAACTGTTTTTT.

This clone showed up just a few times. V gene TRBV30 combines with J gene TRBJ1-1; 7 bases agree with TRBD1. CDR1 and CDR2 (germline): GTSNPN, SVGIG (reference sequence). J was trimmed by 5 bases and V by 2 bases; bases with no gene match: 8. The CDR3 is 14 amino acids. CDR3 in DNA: TGTGCCTGGAGTCGCCGGGACAGTAGGACTGAAGCTTTCTTT. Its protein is CAWSRRDSRTEAFF. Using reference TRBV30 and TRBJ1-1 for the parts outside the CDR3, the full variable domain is SQTIHQWPATLVQPVGSPLSLECTVEGTSNPNLYWYRQAAGRGLQLLFYSVGIGQISSEVPQNLSASRPQDRQFILSSKKLLLSDSGFYLCAWSRRDSRTEAFFGQGTRLTVV.

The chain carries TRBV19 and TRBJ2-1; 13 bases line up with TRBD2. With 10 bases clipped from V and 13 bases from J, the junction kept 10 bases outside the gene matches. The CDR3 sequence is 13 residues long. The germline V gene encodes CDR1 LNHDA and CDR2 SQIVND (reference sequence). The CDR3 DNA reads TGTGCCACACAAAGGACTAGCGGGAGTTCCCAGTTCTTC. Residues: CATQRTSGSSQFF.